Below, 10 T cell receptor beta chains from the same sample are listed, as sequenced in a study of T cell repertoires in cytomegalovirus infection. These TCRs' antigens remain unknown. TCRdb called the reads again in MiXCR, with one record for every CDR3 protein. In the table there are roughly 860,000 distinct CDR3 sequences, around a third of which are singletons. The material was cultured CD8+ T cells from PBMCs, obtained from culture after CMV antigen stimulation. Every receptor here comes from a human donor in good health (CMV status not recorded). Some clones in this sample may be carry-over from other donors' samples.

This clonotype has more than one count but fewer than ten. The chain is built from TRBV28 and TRBJ2-7; 7 positions match TRBD1. Per the germline V gene, CDR1 is MDHEN and CDR2 is SYDVKM. The CDR3 has 15 amino acids. With 6 bases clipped from V and 0 bases from J, the junction kept 8 bases outside the gene matches. The CDR3 loop reads CASSRTGISSYEQYV. CDR3 coding DNA: TGTGCCAGCAGCAGGACAGGTATTTCCTCCTACGAGCAGTACGTC.

The table lists this clonotype with many counts. Here the CDR3 reads CASSSDRGSNQPQHF. CDR3 nucleotide sequence: TGTGCCAGTAGTTCAGACCGGGGGAGCAATCAGCCCCAGCATTTT. The chain carries TRBV7-9 and TRBJ1-5, with a possible D match to TRBD1 (5 bases). V was pared by 9 bases and J by 1 base, with 16 bases between. Germline V gene data show CDR1 as SEHNR and CDR2 as FQNEAQ (reference sequence). The CDR3 runs 15 residues.

This clonotype came up once. The chain joins TRBV3-1 to TRBJ2-3; 11 bases are a match to TRBD2. This CDR3 contains 16 residues. After removal of 4 bases from V and 6 bases from J, the junction contained 9 bases not matched to a gene. Germline CDR1 and CDR2: LGHDT and YNNKEL (reference sequence). CDR3 DNA: TGTGCCAGCAGCCTATCACTAGCGGGGGCCTTTGATACGCAGTATTTT. This translates into CASSLSLAGAFDTQYF.

The chain recombines TRBV24-1 with TRBJ2-1, with 7 positions matching TRBD2. The CDR3 is 13 residues long. Germline trimming cut 4 bases from V and 6 bases from J; bases unmatched to any gene: 2. The V gene's germline CDR1 is KGHDR and CDR2 SFDVKD. CDR3 sequence reads: CATSESGGNEQFF. The CDR3 nucleotides are TGTGCCACCAGTGAATCGGGGGGCAATGAGCAGTTCTTC.

The rearrangement uses TRBV27 and TRBJ1-1, with D maybe TRBD1 (6 bases). Germline CDR1 is MNHEY and CDR2 is SMNVEV (reference sequence). This CDR3 region has 15 residues. Trimming removed 2 bases at V and 5 bases at J, with 15 bases between. The CDR3 loop is CASSLAGGRITEAFF. The CDR3 DNA sequence: TGTGCCAGCAGTTTAGCCGGGGGGCGAATAACTGAAGCTTTCTTT.

The V gene is TRBV2, the J gene TRBJ2-3; the D is unclear. Germline-derived CDR1 and CDR2 are SNHLY and FYNNEI. V was trimmed by 6 bases and J by 6 bases, leaving 10 bases between them. The CDR3 runs to 12 residues. The CDR3 sequence: CASRGSLDTQYF. The CDR3 DNA sequence: TGTGCCAGCAGGGGCAGCTTGGATACGCAGTATTTT.

This chain uses TRBV20-1 with TRBJ2-1; D is ambiguous. Per the germline V gene, CDR1 is DFQATT and CDR2 is SNEGSKA (reference sequence). The ends were cut back, 2 bases at V and 10 bases at J, with 9 bases in the middle. This CDR3 is built from 11 residues. The CDR3 is CSARFGAEQFF. Written as DNA, the CDR3 is TGCAGTGCTAGATTTGGAGCGGAGCAGTTCTTC.

For the CDR3, the DNA is TGCGCCAGCAGCCAACGCCCGATACGGGACAGGGGCTACGAGCAGTACGTC. Protein product: CASSQRPIRDRGYEQYV. The chain carries TRBV4-1 and TRBJ2-7, with 10 nucleotides matching TRBD1. The germline V gene has CDR1 MGHRA and CDR2 YSYEKL. The CDR3 is 17 amino acids. The V gene end was trimmed by 2 bases and the J gene end by 3 bases; junction bases not matched to a gene: 10.

The chain carries TRBV6-5 and TRBJ2-3, with 13 bases matching TRBD2. This CDR3 is built from 16 residues. Germline V gene sequence: CDR1 MNHEY, CDR2 SVGAGI. The junction had 8 bases not matched to a gene; V was cut back by 6 bases and J by 5 bases. DNA of the CDR3: TGTGCCAGCAGCCAAGGACTAGCGGGGGTGGTAGATACGCAGTATTTT. Protein sequence: CASSQGLAGVVDTQYF.

V and J are TRBV27 and TRBJ2-5; 7 bases match TRBD1. The V segment lost 5 bases and the J segment 0 bases; nucleotides outside the gene matches: 6. The CDR3 has 15 residues. CDR1 and CDR2 from the germline V gene are MNHEY and SMNVEV (reference sequence). DNA for the CDR3: TGTGCCAGCAGTGCCGGGACAGCGTACCAAGAGACCCAGTACTTC. It yields the protein CASSAGTAYQETQYF.